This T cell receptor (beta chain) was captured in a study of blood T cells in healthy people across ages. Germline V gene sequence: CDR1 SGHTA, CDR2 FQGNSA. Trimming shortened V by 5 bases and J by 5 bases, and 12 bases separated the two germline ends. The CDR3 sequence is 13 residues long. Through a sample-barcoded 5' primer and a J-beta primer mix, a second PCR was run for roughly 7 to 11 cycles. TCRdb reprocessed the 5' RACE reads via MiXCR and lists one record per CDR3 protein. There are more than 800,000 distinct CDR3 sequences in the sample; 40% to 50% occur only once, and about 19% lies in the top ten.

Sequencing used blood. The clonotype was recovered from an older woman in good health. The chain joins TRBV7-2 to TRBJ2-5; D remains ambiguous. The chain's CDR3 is CASSPDATETQYF. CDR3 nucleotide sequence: TGTGCCAGCAGCCCGGATGCCACGGAGACCCAGTACTTC.